This T cell receptor (beta chain) was retrieved from a study of blood T cell repertoires in COVID-19. CDR1 and CDR2 from the germline V gene are KGHDR and SFDVKD. The CDR3 is 14 residues long. V shed 10 bases and J 10 bases; nucleotides not matched to a gene: 12. The assay was immunoSEQ multiplex PCR, and TCRdb's table has in-frame clones only and misses some. The table has 25,000 to 30,000 clones, roughly 87% seen once. The chain recombines TRBV24-1 with TRBJ2-1, with 10 nucleotides matching TRBD2. The receptor was isolated from a human donor in a cohort sampled during active COVID-19. Material: peripheral blood. As DNA, the CDR3 is TGTGCCACTTCAACTAGCGGGGCTGAAAAAGAGCAGTTCTTC. Protein: CATSTSGAEKEQFF.